This TCR beta chain was sequenced for a study of blood T cell repertoires in COVID-19. For the study at large: The origin of the acute and convalescent COVID-19 samples was the United States, Italy and Spain. The cDNA or gDNA used as material had been derived from T cells, B-cell-depleted T cells, or PBMCs.

Source study methods: Quantification of nucleated cells was approximated via reference gene primer amplification. Assay: immunoSEQ multiplex PCR; the TCRdb copy retains only in-frame clones and omits some. The DNA gave D and trimming, while V, J and clone size come from that table. This table holds 80,000 or so clones, 90% to 95% found once. CDR3 length equals 14 residues. Germline V CDR1 and CDR2: KGHSH, LQKENI. The trim removed 4 bases at V and 6 bases at J, leaving 6 bases unmatched. Sequenced: peripheral blood. This chain joins TRBV18 and TRBJ2-1, with TRBD1 identical over 7 bases. This TCR was recovered from a woman aged 50 to 60 in a cohort sampled during active COVID-19. CDR3 sequence reads: CASSRQGDFNEQFF. Written as DNA, the CDR3 is TGTGCCAGCTCACGACAGGGTGATTTCAATGAGCAGTTCTTC.